This TCR beta chain was captured by sequencing in a study of cytomegalovirus exposure and HLA in healthy donors. General study findings and limits: Many donors carried some public TCRs, although rarity characterized most TCR sequences. Presence/absence analyses assumed roughly uniform sequencing depth across donors. According to a later analysis, most TCR beta chains associated with CMV appeared HLA-restricted.

PCR primers comprised 60 Vbeta and 13 Jbeta primers. TCRdb keeps only in-frame clones here, not all; method: immunoSEQ multiplex PCR. Altogether over 150,000 clones are present, about 82% being singletons, with the ten largest covering 7%. To note about this clone: No antigen is known for it.

The sequenced material came from PBMCs. The TCR comes from a woman between 25 and 40 years old in good health and CMV-seropositive.

The chain's CDR3 is CASSEGQGDTDTQYF. Here the CDR3 DNA reads TGTGCCAGCAGTGAGGGACAGGGCGACACAGATACGCAGTATTTT. The J gene is TRBJ2-3, the V gene TRBV6-4; 9 bases map to TRBD1. V gave up 3 bases and J gave up 2 bases; unmatched junction bases: 3. Germline loops: CDR1 MRHNA, CDR2 SNTAGT. This CDR3 is built from 15 residues.